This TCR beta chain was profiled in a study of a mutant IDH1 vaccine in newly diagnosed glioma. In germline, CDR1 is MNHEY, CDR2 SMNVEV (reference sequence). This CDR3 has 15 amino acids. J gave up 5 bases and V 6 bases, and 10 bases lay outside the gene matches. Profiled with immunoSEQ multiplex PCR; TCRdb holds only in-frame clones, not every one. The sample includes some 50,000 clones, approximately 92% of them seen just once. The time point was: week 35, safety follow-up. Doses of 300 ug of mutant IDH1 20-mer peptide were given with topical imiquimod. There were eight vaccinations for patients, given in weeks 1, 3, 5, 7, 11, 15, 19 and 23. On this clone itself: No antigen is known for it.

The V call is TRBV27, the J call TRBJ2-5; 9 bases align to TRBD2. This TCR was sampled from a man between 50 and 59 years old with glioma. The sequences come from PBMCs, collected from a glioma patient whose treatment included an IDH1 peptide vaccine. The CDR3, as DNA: TGTGCCAGCAGCCTGAGCGGGGGGCCATGGGAGACCCAGTACTTC. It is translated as CASSLSGGPWETQYF.